This record concerns one T cell receptor beta chain sequence. Ten or more counts support this clonotype. The target of this receptor is not known. No clone much larger than this one lies a single base away; base qualities are absent. The entry originates in a study of CD8 T cells in ankylosing spondylitis (dated by TCRdb to 2017 to 2019). Regarding the study in general: The study profiled T cell receptor beta repertoires in healthy donors and ankylosing spondylitis patients to find disease-linked TCR variants. Peripheral blood samples were taken, and synovial fluid was additionally collected from ankylosing spondylitis patients. In total, the full study cohort was made up of roughly 110 healthy donors and approximately 24 ankylosing spondylitis patients.

The data were produced on an Illumina HiSeq 2500. Quantitative 5'-RACE with molecular barcodes was used to prepare TCR beta libraries. The original methods were these. A new computational method based on a probabilistic model of VDJ rearrangement was used to identify disease-linked TCR variants. TCRdb ran its own pipeline on the public reads, namely fastp trimming at Q25 and MiXCR clone calling, and kept in-frame beta chains. Each entry is one CDR3 protein sequence, shown with its most common DNA and genes. The V and J calls here are based on TCRdb, not the publication. This sample holds 75,000 to 95,000 distinct CDR3 sequences; around 8.3% were observed only once. The top ten clones comprise around 30% of the sample. The full study reports these points: The disease-linked clones had a CD8+ phenotype and were found at relatively low frequencies in peripheral blood. Some motif variants were previously reported in synovial fluid and blood of reactive arthritis patients, suggesting common disease-initiation mechanisms. A TCR beta motif made up of about eight highly homologous amino acid variants appeared to be characteristic of blood from ankylosing spondylitis patients. According to the report, matched synovial fluid samples from ankylosing spondylitis patients were significantly enriched for the disease-linked clones.

The receptor was derived from a male donor with ankylosing spondylitis. The specimen was blood, either unsorted or a sorted T cell fraction (not recorded which).

In nucleotide form, the sequence is TGTGCCAGCAGCTTAGGGGCGACAGGGCTTAACTATGGCTACACCTTC. Protein translation: CASSLGATGLNYGYTF. The sequence links TRBV4-2 to TRBJ1-2, with 7 middle bases fitting TRBD1. Looking up the germline V gene yields CDR1 LGHNA and CDR2 YNFKEQ. Inclusive of the bounding cysteine and phenylalanine, the CDR3 is 16 residues long. This entry keeps only the CDR3 DNA: 48 bases, framed from base 1. V is trimmed back by 5 bases and J by 1 base, and the junction contains 10 bases that no gene match accounts for.